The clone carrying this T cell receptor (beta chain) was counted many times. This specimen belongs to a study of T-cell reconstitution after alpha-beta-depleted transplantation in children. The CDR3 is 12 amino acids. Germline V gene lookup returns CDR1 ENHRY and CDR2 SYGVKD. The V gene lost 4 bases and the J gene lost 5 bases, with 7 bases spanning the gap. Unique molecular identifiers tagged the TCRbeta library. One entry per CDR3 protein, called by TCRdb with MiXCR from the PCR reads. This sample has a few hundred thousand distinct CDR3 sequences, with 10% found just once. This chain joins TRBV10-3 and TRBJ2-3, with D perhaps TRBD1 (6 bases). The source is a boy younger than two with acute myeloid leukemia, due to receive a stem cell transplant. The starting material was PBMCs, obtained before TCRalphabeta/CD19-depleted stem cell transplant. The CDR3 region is CAISGQVDTQYF. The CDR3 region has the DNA TGTGCCATCAGTGGACAGGTAGATACGCAGTATTTT.